Shown below are 4 T cell receptor beta chains from a single sample sequenced in a study of graft-versus-host responses after intestinal transplantation. The antigens of these receptors remain unknown. Using immunoSEQ multiplex PCR, the repertoire was profiled, and TCRdb retains in-frame clones only, with some absent. The profile shows about 81,000 clones, under 95% of them singletons. This material consisted of unstimulated CD4+ T cells sorted from spleen or lymph node cells, taken before transplant. The receptors originated from a human donor who was the organ donor for an intestinal transplant.

The J gene is TRBJ1-2, the V gene TRBV28, with 9 bases matching TRBD1. CDR3 length: 14 residues. CDR1 MDHEN and CDR2 SYDVKM come from the germline V gene. Trimming at V came to 2 bases and at J to 6 bases, leaving 4 bases not matched to a gene. CDR3: CASSLPGQGHGYTF. The CDR3 DNA sequence: TGTGCCAGCAGTTTACCGGGACAGGGACATGGCTACACCTTC.

This chain joins TRBV10-3 and TRBJ1-4, with TRBD1 identical over 12 bases. V trimming: 2 bases; J trimming: 8 bases; junction bases outside the gene matches: 0. CDR3 length equals 14 residues. The germline CDR1 and CDR2 sequences are ENHRY and SYGVKD. CDR3 DNA sequence: TGTGCCATCAGTGAGGGGACAGGGGGCGAAAAACTGTTTTTT. As protein: CAISEGTGGEKLFF.

The V gene is TRBV6-5, the J gene TRBJ2-7; D perhaps matches TRBD2 (7 bases). The CDR3 totals 13 residues. Deletions cut 5 bases from V and 6 bases from J, with 14 bases between. In germline, CDR1 is MNHEY, CDR2 SVGAGI. The CDR3 is CASSTNRGAEQYF. DNA of the CDR3: TGTGCCAGCAGTACAAATCGGGGGGCCGAGCAGTACTTC.

V usage is TRBV28 and J usage is TRBJ2-1; TRBD1 matches at 8 bases. CDR3 length: 14 amino acids. After removal of 6 bases from V and 7 bases from J, the junction contained 8 bases not matched to a gene. From germline, CDR1 is MDHEN and CDR2 SYDVKM. The CDR3 reads CASSGQGRENEQFF. As DNA, the CDR3 is TGTGCCAGCAGCGGACAGGGTCGTGAGAATGAGCAGTTCTTC. The variable domain in full, completed from reference TRBV28 and TRBJ2-1, reads DVKVTQSSRYLVKRTGEKVFLECVQDMDHENMFWYRQDPGLGLRLIYFSYDVKMKEKGDIPEGYSVSREKKERFSLILESASTNQTSMYLCASSGQGRENEQFFGPGTRLTVL.